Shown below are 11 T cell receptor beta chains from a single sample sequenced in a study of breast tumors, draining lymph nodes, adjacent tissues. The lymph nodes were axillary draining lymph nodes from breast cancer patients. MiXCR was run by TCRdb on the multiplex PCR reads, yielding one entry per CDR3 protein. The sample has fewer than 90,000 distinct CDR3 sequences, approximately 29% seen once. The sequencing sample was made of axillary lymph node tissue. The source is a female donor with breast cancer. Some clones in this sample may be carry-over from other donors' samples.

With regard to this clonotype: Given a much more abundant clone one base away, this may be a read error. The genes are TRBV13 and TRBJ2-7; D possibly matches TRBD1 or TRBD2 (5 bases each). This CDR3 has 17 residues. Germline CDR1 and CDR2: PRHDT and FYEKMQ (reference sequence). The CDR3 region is CASSSSTGTDYSYGQYF. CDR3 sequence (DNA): TGTGCCAGCAGCTCCTCAACCGGGACGGATTATTCCTACGGGCAGTACTTC.

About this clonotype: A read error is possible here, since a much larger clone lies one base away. CDR3: CATELGNIQYF. CDR3 nucleotide sequence: TGTGCCACCGAACTCGGAAACATTCAGTACTTC. The chain employs TRBV10-3 and TRBJ2-4; D is unresolved. Germline values: CDR1 ENHRY, CDR2 SYGVKD. The CDR3 contains 11 residues. The V gene lost 10 bases and the J gene lost 6 bases, with 10 bases spanning the gap.

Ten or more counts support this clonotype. CDR3 sequence: CAWSAKRGQGAYEQYF. DNA for the CDR3: TGTGCCTGGAGTGCCAAACGAGGACAGGGGGCCTACGAGCAGTACTTC. The J gene is TRBJ2-7, the V gene TRBV30; 10 bases match TRBD1. The junction had 8 bases not matched to a gene; V was cut back by 1 base and J by 2 bases. This CDR3 is built from 16 residues. Germline values: CDR1 GTSNPN, CDR2 SVGIG (reference sequence).

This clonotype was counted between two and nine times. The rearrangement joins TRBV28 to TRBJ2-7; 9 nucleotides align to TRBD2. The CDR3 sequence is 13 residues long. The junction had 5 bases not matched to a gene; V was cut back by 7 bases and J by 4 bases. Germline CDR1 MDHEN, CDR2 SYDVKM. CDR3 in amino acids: CASKASGKYEQYF. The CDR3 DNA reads TGTGCCAGCAAGGCTAGCGGGAAGTACGAGCAGTACTTC.

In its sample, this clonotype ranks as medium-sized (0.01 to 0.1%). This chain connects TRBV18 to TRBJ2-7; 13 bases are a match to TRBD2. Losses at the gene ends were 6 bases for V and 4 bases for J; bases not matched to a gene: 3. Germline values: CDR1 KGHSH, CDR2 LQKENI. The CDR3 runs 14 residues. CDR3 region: CASSETSGGYEQYF. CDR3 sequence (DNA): TGTGCCAGCTCGGAGACTAGCGGGGGGTACGAGCAGTACTTC.

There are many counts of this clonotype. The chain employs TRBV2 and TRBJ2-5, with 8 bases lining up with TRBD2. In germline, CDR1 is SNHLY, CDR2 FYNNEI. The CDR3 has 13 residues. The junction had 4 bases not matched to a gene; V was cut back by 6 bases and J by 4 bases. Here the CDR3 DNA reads TGTGCCAGCAGCCGAGGACTAGCAGAGACCCAGTACTTC. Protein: CASSRGLAETQYF.

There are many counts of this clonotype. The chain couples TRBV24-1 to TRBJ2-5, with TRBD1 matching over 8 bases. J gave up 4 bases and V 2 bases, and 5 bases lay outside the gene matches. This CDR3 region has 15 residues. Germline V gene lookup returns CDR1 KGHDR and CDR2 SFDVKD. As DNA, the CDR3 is TGTGCCACCAGTGATTCCGACAGGGGAAGAGAGACCCAGTACTTC. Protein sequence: CATSDSDRGRETQYF.

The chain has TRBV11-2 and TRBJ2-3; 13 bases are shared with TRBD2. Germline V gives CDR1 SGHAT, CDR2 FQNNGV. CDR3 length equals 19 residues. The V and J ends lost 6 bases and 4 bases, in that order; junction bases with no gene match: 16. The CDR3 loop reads CASRKGLAGAGHFADTQYF. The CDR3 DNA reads TGTGCCAGCAGGAAAGGACTAGCGGGAGCTGGGCACTTCGCAGATACGCAGTATTTT.

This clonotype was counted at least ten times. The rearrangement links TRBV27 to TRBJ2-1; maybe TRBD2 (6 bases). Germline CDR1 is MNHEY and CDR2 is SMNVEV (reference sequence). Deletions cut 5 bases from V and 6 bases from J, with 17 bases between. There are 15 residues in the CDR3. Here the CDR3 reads CASSQTSSGANEQFF. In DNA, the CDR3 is TGTGCCAGCAGTCAAACTAGCTCTGGCGCCAATGAGCAGTTCTTC.

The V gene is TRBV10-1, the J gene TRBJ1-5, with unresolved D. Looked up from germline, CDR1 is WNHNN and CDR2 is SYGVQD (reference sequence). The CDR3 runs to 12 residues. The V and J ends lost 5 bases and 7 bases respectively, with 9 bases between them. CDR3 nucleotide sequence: TGCGCCAGCAGTTCAAACCGACAGCCCCAGCATTTT. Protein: CASSSNRQPQHF.

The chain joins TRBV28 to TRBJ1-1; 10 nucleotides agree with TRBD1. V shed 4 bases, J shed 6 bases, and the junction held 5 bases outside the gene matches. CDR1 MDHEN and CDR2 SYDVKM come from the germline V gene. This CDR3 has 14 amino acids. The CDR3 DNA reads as TGTGCCAGCAGTTCCCGACAGGGGGCGGCTGAAGCTTTCTTT. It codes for CASSSRQGAAEAFF.